Listed below are T cell receptor beta chains from one sample, sequenced in a study of metastatic and nonmetastatic thyroid tumors. TCRdb used MiXCR to call clones anew from the PCR reads. The sample includes about 14,000 clones, around 30% seen only once; the top ten take roughly a fifth. The sample consisted of tumor tissue. These receptor sequences come from a female donor with papillary thyroid cancer or a benign thyroid nodule (not recorded which). Some clones in this sample may be carry-over from other donors' samples. Each CDR3 is given with its conserved first and last residue.

TRBJ1-1,TRBV6-1,CASSDWGQKAFF
TRBJ2-3,TRBV6-1,CASARTSGSTDTQYF
TRBJ2-7,TRBV18,CASSPRLAGSYEQYF
TRBJ2-1,TRBV19,CASSIVTANEQFF
TRBJ2-7,TRBV20-1,CSAPGLAGSVSYEQYF
TRBJ2-7,TRBV30,CAWSVGGSPYEQYF
TRBJ1-2,TRBV5-8,CASSDRVSGYTF
TRBJ1-2,TRBV11-2,CASSLTLQGAGGYTF
TRBJ2-7,TRBV12-3/TRBV12-4,CASSFGGEEQYF
TRBJ2-1,TRBV18,CASSRTGTSGYNEQFF
TRBJ2-3,TRBV6-4,CASSGKDTDTQYF
TRBJ1-3,TRBV3-1,CASSSTDSGNTIYF
TRBJ1-2,TRBV2,CASSEYPQGANYGYTF
TRBJ2-5,TRBV2,CASQGGETQYF
TRBJ2-7,TRBV30,CAWSVVALGSSYEQYF
TRBJ2-3,TRBV28,CASSLPSRDTQYF
TRBJ1-1,TRBV9,CASSATANTEAFF
TRBJ1-1,TRBV7-9,CASSLDMNTEAFF
TRBJ1-5,TRBV19,CASSISWGRTWPQHF
TRBJ1-3,TRBV19,CASSPRTGAGSTIYF
TRBJ2-1,TRBV7-2,CASSLMGTSGVGEQFF
TRBJ1-6,TRBV20-1,CSASLTVENSPLHF
TRBJ2-7,TRBV30,CAWRTGIEQYF
TRBJ1-2,TRBV30,CAWSVGPAYGYTF
TRBJ1-1,TRBV11-2,CASSPRGLNTEAFF
TRBJ2-1,TRBV25-1,CASSEPGAGAVNEQFF
TRBJ1-2,TRBV5-6,CASSRWDILNYGYTF
TRBJ2-1,TRBV19,CASRGGTRNNEQFF
TRBJ1-2,TRBV20-1,CSASPGLYGYTF
TRBJ2-6,TRBV6-1,CASSDVSGANVLTF
TRBJ1-2,TRBV9,CASSVGQSGYTF
TRBJ2-3,TRBV5-1,CASRSATGSSTDTQYF
TRBJ1-2,TRBV5-4,CASSLEEPWGSYGYTF
TRBJ1-6,TRBV12-3/TRBV12-4,CASTPRGGAGSPLHF
TRBJ2-1,TRBV28,CASRPSGTGSYNEQFF
TRBJ2-7,TRBV7-2,CASSFSPGTSGRYEQYF
TRBJ1-5,TRBV20-1,CSARDSSGDNQPQHF
TRBJ1-6,TRBV7-9,CASSRDTNSPLHF
TRBJ2-7,TRBV7-6,CASSLRADRSYEQYF
TRBJ2-7,TRBV18,CASSPPTSGGFYEQYF
TRBJ1-1,TRBV7-3,CASRLGAAKAFF
TRBJ1-2,TRBV14,CASSQDRVGYTF
TRBJ2-3,TRBV15,CATSRAGAGGSDTQYF
TRBJ2-7,TRBV7-8,CASKPPGSYEQYF
TRBJ2-3,TRBV7-3,CASSLTGPGSADTQYF
TRBJ1-5,TRBV24-1,CATSDLDSPQPQHF
TRBJ2-2,TRBV5-5,CASSLDRSDGELFF
TRBJ1-5,TRBV20-1,CSAISTGGDQPQHF
TRBJ1-2,TRBV7-2,CASSNTGYGYTF
TRBJ1-6,TRBV27,CASSNRGGLGPLHF
TRBJ2-5,TRBV20-1,CIAGDRTQYF
TRBJ1-1,TRBV3-1,CASSQAVGTEAFF
TRBJ1-1,TRBV5-6,CASSLISGASAEAFF
TRBJ2-7,TRBV11-2,CASSTPTTIYEQYF
TRBJ2-1,TRBV30,CAWSRGASGRSIEQFF
TRBJ2-7,TRBV18,CASSNSYEQYF
TRBJ2-2,TRBV7-7,CASSLTTGGRELFF
TRBJ2-7,TRBV20-1,CISSLVEAHEQYF